The clone carrying this T cell receptor (beta chain) was observed once. The antigen remains undetermined. The repertoire was sequenced with immunoSEQ multiplex PCR; TCRdb's copy has only in-frame clones and lacks some. The sample lists 100,000 or so clones, approximately 90% occurring once. This sample stems from a study of cytomegalovirus exposure and HLA in healthy donors. Whole-study results and caveats: TCR beta chains numbering more than 150 were designated cytomegalovirus-associated.

Losses at the gene ends were 6 bases for V and 8 bases for J; bases not matched to a gene: 7. The V gene's germline CDR1 is MNHNS and CDR2 SASEGT. This CDR3 has 13 residues. The chain is built from TRBV6-1 and TRBJ1-2, with 9 bases aligning to TRBD1. The clonotype comes from a woman younger than 30 in good health and CMV-seropositive. Sequencing was done on a sample of PBMCs. CDR3 amino acids: CASSRDRDDGYTF. In DNA form, the CDR3 reads TGTGCCAGCAGCCGGGACAGGGATGACGGCTACACCTTC.